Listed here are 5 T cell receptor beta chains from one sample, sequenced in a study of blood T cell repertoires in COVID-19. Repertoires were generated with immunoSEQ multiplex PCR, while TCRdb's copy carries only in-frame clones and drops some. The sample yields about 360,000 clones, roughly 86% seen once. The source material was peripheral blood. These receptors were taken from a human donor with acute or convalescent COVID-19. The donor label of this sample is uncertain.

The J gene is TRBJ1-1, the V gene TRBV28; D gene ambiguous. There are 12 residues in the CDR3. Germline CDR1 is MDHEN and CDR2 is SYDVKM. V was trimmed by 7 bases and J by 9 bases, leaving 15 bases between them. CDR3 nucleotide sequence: TGTGCCAGCATCAAACGGGGAATCAAAGCTTTCTTT. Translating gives CASIKRGIKAFF.

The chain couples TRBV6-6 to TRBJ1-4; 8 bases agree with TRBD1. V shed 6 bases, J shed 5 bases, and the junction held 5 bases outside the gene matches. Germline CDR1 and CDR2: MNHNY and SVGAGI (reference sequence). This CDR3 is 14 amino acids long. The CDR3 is CASRIRQGNEKLFF. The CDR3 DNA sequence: TGTGCCAGCAGAATCCGACAGGGGAATGAAAAACTGTTTTTT.

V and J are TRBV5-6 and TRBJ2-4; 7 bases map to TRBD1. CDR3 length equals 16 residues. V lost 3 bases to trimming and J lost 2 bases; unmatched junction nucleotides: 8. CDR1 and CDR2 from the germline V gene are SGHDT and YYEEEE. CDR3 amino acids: CASSSTGKGSKNIQYF. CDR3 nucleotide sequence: TGTGCCAGCAGCTCGACAGGGAAGGGGTCCAAAAACATTCAGTACTTC.

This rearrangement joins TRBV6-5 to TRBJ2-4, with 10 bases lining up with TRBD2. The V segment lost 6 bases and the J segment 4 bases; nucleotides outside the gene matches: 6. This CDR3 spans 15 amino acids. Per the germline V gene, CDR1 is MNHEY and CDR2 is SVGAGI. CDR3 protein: CASRGWTSGKNIQYF. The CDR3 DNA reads TGTGCCAGCAGAGGTTGGACTAGCGGTAAAAACATTCAGTACTTC.

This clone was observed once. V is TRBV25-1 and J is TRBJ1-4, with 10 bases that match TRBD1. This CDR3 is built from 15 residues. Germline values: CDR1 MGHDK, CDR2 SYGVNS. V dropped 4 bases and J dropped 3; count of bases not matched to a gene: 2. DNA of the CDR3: TGTGCCAGCAGTGCGGACAGGGGGTCTAATGAAAAACTGTTTTTT. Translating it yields CASSADRGSNEKLFF. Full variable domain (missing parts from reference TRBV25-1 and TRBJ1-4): EADIYQTPRYLVIGTGKKITLECSQTMGHDKMYWYQQDPGMELHLIHYSYGVNSTEKGDLSSESTVSRIRTEHFPLTLESARPSHTSQYLCASSADRGSNEKLFFGSGTQLSVL.